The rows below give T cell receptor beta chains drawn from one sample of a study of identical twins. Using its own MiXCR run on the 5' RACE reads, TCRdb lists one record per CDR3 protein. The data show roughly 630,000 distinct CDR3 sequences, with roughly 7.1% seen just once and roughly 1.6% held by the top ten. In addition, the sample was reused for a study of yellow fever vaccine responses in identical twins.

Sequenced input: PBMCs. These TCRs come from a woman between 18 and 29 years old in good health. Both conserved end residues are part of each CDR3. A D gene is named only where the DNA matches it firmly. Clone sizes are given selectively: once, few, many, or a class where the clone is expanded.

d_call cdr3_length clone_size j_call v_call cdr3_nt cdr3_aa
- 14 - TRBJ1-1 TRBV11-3 TGTGCCAGCAGCTTGGGCAGGTGGGGCACTGAAGCTTTCTTT CASSLGRWGTEAFF
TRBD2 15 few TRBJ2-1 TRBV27 TGTGCCAGCAGTTTCTCTAGCGGGGGGAGTTATGAGCAGTTCTTC CASSFSSGGSYEQFF
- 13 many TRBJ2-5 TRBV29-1 TGCAGCGTTCGAATAGATGCGTCAAAGACCCAGTACTTC CSVRIDASKTQYF
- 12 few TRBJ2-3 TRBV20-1 TGCAGCCGACTGGGCCGCACAGATACGCAGTATTTT CSRLGRTDTQYF
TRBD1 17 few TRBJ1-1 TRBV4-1 TGCGCCAGCAGCCGATATTCGGGACAGTCAGAAAACACTGAAGCTTTCTTT CASSRYSGQSENTEAFF
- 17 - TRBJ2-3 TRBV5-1 TGCGCCAGCAGCCAAGGAGGGACCACTGGCCGCACAGATACGCAGTATTTT CASSQGGTTGRTDTQYF
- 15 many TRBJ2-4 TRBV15 TGTGCCACCAGCAGAGATGTGGGGAGCGAAAACATTCAGTACTTC CATSRDVGSENIQYF
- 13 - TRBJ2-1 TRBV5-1 TGCGCCAGCAGAAGTGCCTTATACAATGAGCAGTTCTTC CASRSALYNEQFF
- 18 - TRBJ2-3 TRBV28 TGTGCCAGCAGTTTTGAGGGCCGTTTTGGGGTGCGCACAGATACGCAGTATTTT CASSFEGRFGVRTDTQYF
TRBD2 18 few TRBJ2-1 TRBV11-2 TGTGCCAGCAGCGCGCCGGGACTAGCGGGAGCGGGTAGGTATGAGCAGTTCTTC CASSAPGLAGAGRYEQFF
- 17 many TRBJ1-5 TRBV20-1 TGCAGTGCTAGAGGAGCTCGACAGGTCTATAGCAATCAGCCCCAGCATTTT CSARGARQVYSNQPQHF
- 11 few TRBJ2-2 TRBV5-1 TGCGCCAGCAGCTTAGAGCGGGAGCTGTTTTTT CASSLERELFF
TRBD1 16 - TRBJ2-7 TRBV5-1 TGCGCCAGCAGCCCTTCGCCGGACAGGCAGGGGGACGAGCAGTACTTC CASSPSPDRQGDEQYF
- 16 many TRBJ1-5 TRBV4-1 TGCGCCAGCAGCCAAGAACGATGGGGAGGAAATCAGCCCCAGCATTTT CASSQERWGGNQPQHF
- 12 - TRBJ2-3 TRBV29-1 TGCAGTATCCGTGGGGGCACAGATACGCAGTATTTT CSIRGGTDTQYF
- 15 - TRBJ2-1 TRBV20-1 TGCAGTGCTAGATCAGCAGTCTCCCTTTTGGATGAGCAGTTCTTC CSARSAVSLLDEQFF
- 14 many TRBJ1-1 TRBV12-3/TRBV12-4 TGTGCCAGCAGTTTGTCCGGGGGGGCCGGGGAAGCTTTCTTT CASSLSGGAGEAFF
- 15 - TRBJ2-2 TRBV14 TGTGCCAGCAGCCGACAACCCGGGGGGCCCGGGGAGCTGTTTTTT CASSRQPGGPGELFF
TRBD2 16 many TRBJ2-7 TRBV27 TGTGCCAGCAGTCCCCTCGGCGGGAGTTCTTCCTACGAGCAGTACTTC CASSPLGGSSSYEQYF
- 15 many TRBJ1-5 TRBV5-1 TGCGCCAGCAGCTTGAGCGGGGCAAGCAATCAGCCCCAGCATTTT CASSLSGASNQPQHF
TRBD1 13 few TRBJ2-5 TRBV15 TGTGCCACCAGCGCACGACAGGGGGAGACCCAGTACTTC CATSARQGETQYF
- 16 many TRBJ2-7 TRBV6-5 TGTGCCAGCAGTTCTGCCTCGTTAACAGGGACCTACGAGCAGTACTTC CASSSASLTGTYEQYF
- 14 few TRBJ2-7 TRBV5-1 TGCGCCAGCAGCTTGGTACCGGACACCTACGAGCAGTACTTC CASSLVPDTYEQYF
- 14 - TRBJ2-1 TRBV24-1 TGTGCCACCAGTCGGGGGCAATCCTACAATGAGCAGTTCTTC CATSRGQSYNEQFF
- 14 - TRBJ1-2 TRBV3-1 TGTGCCAGCAGCCCCACCCAGACGGCCTATGGCTACACCTTC CASSPTQTAYGYTF
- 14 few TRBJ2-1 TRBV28 TGTGCCAGCAGTTTTAGGGCAGCCTACAATGAGCAGTTCTTC CASSFRAAYNEQFF
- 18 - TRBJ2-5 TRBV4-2 TGTGCCAGCAGCCAAGACTGGCGGAACACCCGAGACCAAGAGACCCAGTACTTC CASSQDWRNTRDQETQYF
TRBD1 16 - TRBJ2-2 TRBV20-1 TGCAGTGCCCCGAGCCCGGGACAGGGCCACACCGGGGAGCTGTTTTTT CSAPSPGQGHTGELFF
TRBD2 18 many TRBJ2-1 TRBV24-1 TGTGCCACCAGTGATTTGCCCGCTAGCGGTAGCTCCTACAATGAGCAGTTCTTC CATSDLPASGSSYNEQFF
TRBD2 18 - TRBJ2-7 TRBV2 TGTGCCAGCAGTGCCGGGACTAGCGGGAGTGGGGGGGACTACGAGCAGTACTTC CASSAGTSGSGGDYEQYF
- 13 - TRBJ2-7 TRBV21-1 TGTGCCAGTTACAGGGGGCATACCTACGAGCAGTACTTC CASYRGHTYEQYF
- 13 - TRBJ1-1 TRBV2 TGTGCCAGACGGACACCAGTGAACACTGAAGCTTTCTTT CARRTPVNTEAFF
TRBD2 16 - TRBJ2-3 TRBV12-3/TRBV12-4 TGTGCCAGCAATCACCACGGGACTAGCGGGTCAGATACGCAGTATTTT CASNHHGTSGSDTQYF
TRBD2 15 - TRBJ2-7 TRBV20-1 TGCAGTGCTAGAGAGGCGGGAGGGGTTCGGTACGAGCAGTACTTC CSAREAGGVRYEQYF
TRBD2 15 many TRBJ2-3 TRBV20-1 TGCAGTGCTAGAGAACGACTAGCGGGATTGGATACGCAGTATTTT CSARERLAGLDTQYF
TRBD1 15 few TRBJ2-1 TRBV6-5 TGTGCCAGCAGTTACTCGGACAGGGGTTGGGGTGAGCAGTTCTTC CASSYSDRGWGEQFF
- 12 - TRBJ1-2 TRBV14 TGTGCCAGCAGCCAGGGGTGGCAGGGCTACACCTTC CASSQGWQGYTF
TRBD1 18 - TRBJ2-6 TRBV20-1 TGCAGTGCTTACCCCTTGGACAGGGCCCCCCCTGGGGCCAACGTCCTGACTTTC CSAYPLDRAPPGANVLTF
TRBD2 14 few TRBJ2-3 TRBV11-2 TGTGCCAGCAGGACGACTAGCGGGGGGATGGCGCAGTATTTT CASRTTSGGMAQYF
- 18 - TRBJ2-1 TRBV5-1 TGCGCCAGCAGCTTGGGCTTAGGAGGGCCGGAGTCCTACAATGAGCAGTTCTTC CASSLGLGGPESYNEQFF
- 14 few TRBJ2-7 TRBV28 TGTGCCAGCATATTCCAGGGTACCTCCTACGAGCAGTACTTC CASIFQGTSYEQYF
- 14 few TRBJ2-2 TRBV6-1 TGTGCCAGCAGTGCGGGTTGGGACACCGGGGAGCTGTTTTTT CASSAGWDTGELFF
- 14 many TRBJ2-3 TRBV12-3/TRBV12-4 TGTGCCAGCAGCCGAGGGGTAGGCACAGATACGCAGTATTTT CASSRGVGTDTQYF
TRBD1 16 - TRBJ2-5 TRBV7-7 TGTGCCAGCAGCCTAAAACTCCGGGACAGCCAAGAGACCCAGTACTTC CASSLKLRDSQETQYF
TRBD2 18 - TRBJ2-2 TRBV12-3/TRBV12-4 TGTGCCATCTGTTTGGGGAGACTAGCGGGAGAGAACACCGGGGAGCTGTTTTTT CAICLGRLAGENTGELFF
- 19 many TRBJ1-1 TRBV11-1 TGTGCCAGCAGCTTTAAGGCTAGGGGTCCCGGAGGGGAGAACACTGAAGCTTTCTTT CASSFKARGPGGENTEAFF
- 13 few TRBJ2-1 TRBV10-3 TGTGCCATCAGTGACTCGGCAGGGTTCGAGCAGTTCTTC CAISDSAGFEQFF
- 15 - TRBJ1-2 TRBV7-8 TGTGCCAGCAGCCATTCGGGGGGCGCAGTCGATGGCTACACCTTC CASSHSGGAVDGYTF
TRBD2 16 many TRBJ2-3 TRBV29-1 TGCAGCGTTGAAAACCTAGCGGGAGCTAGCACAGATACGCAGTATTTT CSVENLAGASTDTQYF
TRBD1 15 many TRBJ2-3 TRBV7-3 TGCGCCAGCAGCAGGGGACAGGGTGGCACAGATACGCAGTATTTT CASSRGQGGTDTQYF
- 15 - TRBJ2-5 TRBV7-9 TGTGCCAGCAGCTTGCGTCCGGACTCCGAAGAGACCCAGTACTTC CASSLRPDSEETQYF
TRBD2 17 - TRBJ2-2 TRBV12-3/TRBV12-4 TGTGCCAGCAGTTTAGATCTCCTAGCGGGAGACACCGGGGAGCTGTTTTTT CASSLDLLAGDTGELFF
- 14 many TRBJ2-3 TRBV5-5 TGTGCCAGCAGCCCCCCGACCGAGACAGATACGCAGTATTTT CASSPPTETDTQYF
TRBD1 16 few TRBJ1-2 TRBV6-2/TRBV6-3 TGTGCCAGCAGTTATCAGTCCGGGACAGCGTCCTATGGCTACACCTTC CASSYQSGTASYGYTF